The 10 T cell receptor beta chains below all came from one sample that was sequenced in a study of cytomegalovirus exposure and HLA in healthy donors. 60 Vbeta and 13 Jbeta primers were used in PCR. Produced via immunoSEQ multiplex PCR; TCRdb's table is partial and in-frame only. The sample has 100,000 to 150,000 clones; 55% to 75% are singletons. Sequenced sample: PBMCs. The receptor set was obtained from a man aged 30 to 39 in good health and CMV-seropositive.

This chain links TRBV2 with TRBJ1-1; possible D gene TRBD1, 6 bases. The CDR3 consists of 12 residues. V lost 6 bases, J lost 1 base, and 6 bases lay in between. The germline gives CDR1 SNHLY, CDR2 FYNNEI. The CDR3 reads CASRQGNTEAFF. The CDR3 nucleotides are TGTGCCAGCAGACAGGGGAACACTGAAGCTTTCTTT.

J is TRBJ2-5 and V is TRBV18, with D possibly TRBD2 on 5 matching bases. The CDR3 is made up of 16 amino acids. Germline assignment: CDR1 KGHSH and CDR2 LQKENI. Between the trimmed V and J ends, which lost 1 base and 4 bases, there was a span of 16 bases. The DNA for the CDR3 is TGTGCCAGCTCACCACTTAGCTCAACGGGGTTAGAGACCCAGTACTTC. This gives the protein CASSPLSSTGLETQYF.

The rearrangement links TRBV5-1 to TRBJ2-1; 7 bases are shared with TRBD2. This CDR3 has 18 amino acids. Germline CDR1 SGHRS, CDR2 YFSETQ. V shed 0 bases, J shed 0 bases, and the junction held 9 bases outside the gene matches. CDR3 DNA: TGCGCCAGCAGCTTGGGAGGGCTAGCGGCCAGCTCCTACAATGAGCAGTTCTTC. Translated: CASSLGGLAASSYNEQFF.

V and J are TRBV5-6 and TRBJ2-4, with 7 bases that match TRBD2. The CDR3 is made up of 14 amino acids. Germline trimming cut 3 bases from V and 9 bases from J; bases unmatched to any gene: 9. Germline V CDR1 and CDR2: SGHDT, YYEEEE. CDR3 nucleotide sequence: TGTGCCAGCAGCTGGACCCTAGCGGATGGCATTCAGTACTTC. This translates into CASSWTLADGIQYF.

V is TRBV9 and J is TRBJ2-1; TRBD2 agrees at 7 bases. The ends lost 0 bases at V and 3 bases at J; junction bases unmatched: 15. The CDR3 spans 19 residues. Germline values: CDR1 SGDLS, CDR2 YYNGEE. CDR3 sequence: CASSVGGEGAAAGYNEQFF. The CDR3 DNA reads TGTGCCAGCAGCGTAGGCGGGGAGGGAGCGGCGGCAGGCTACAATGAGCAGTTCTTC.

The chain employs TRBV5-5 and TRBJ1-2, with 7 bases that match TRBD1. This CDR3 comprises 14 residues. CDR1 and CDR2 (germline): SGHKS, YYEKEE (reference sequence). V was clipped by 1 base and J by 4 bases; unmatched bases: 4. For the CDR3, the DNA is TGTGCCAGCAGCTTGCTCGGGACAGCCTATGGCTACACCTTC. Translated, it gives CASSLLGTAYGYTF.

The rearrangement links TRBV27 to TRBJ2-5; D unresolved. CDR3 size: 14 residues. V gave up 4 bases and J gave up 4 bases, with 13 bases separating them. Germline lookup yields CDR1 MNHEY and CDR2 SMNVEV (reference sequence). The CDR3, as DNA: TGTGCCAGCAGTTCCAACAGCCTCCGAGAGACCCAGTACTTC. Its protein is CASSSNSLRETQYF.

The CDR3 coding sequence is TGTGCCAGCAGCTTACTTATTAGCGGGAGTAGGGAGACCCAGTACTTC. This sequence encodes CASSLLISGSRETQYF. This chain connects TRBV11-2 to TRBJ2-5; 9 nucleotides agree with TRBD2. This CDR3 region has 16 residues. The germline V gene has CDR1 SGHAT and CDR2 FQNNGV. V lost 2 bases to trimming and J lost 5 bases; unmatched junction nucleotides: 9.

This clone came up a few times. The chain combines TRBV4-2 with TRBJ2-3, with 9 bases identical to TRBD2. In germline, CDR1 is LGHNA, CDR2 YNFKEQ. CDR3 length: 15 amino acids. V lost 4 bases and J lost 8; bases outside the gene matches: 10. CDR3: CASSPRLAEYGTQYF. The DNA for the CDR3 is TGTGCCAGCAGCCCGAGACTAGCGGAATACGGTACGCAGTATTTT.

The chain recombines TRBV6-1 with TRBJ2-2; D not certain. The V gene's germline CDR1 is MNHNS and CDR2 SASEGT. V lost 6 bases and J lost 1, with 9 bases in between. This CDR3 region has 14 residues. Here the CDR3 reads CASRTDWNTGELFF. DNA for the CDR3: TGTGCCAGCAGAACCGACTGGAACACCGGGGAGCTGTTTTTT.